What follows are 30 T cell receptor beta chains derived from one specimen sequenced in a study of CD8 T cells in ankylosing spondylitis. TCRdb used MiXCR to reprocess the 5' RACE reads, holding one entry per CDR3 protein. This table holds 150,000 to 200,000 distinct CDR3 sequences, roughly 11% found once. What was sequenced was blood, either unsorted or a sorted T cell fraction (not recorded which). The receptors were sampled from a male donor with ankylosing spondylitis or in good health (not recorded which).

The V and J genes are TRBV6-1 and TRBJ2-5, with D perhaps TRBD1 (6 bases). V was pared by 8 bases and J by 2 bases, with 15 bases between. The CDR3 runs 14 residues. Germline V gene data show CDR1 as MNHNS and CDR2 as SASEGT. This CDR3 is CASGFGTNQETQYF. For the CDR3, the DNA is TGTGCCAGCGGATTCGGGACAAATCAAGAGACCCAGTACTTC.

This clonotype was found many times. The chain uses TRBV5-1 and TRBJ2-1; 9 bases map to TRBD2. There are 17 residues in the CDR3. J gave up 0 bases and V 0 bases, and 4 bases lay outside the gene matches. Germline V gene data show CDR1 as SGHRS and CDR2 as YFSETQ. This CDR3 is CASSLASGAPSYNEQFF. For the CDR3, the DNA is TGCGCCAGCAGCTTGGCTAGCGGGGCGCCCTCCTACAATGAGCAGTTCTTC.

This clonotype has a count of ten or more. The chain employs TRBV28 and TRBJ1-5; 9 bases line up with TRBD1. V shed 5 bases and J 10 bases; nucleotides not matched to a gene: 18. The CDR3 spans 17 residues. CDR1 is MDHEN, CDR2 SYDVKM, per germline. The CDR3 protein is CASSPGQGSLNGYPQHF. The CDR3 DNA follows: TGTGCCAGCAGTCCGGGACAGGGTTCCCTAAACGGCTATCCCCAGCATTTT.

On this clonotype itself: One end of the junction fails to match germline, which may point to a read error. The CDR3 DNA reads as TGTGCCAGCAGGGAAGGACAGGGCAATGGAGAGACCCAGTACTTC. It specifies CASREGQGNGETQYF. This chain uses TRBV6-1 with TRBJ2-5; 8 nucleotides match TRBD1. The CDR3 covers 15 residues. Germline V gene lookup returns CDR1 MNHNS and CDR2 SASEGT.

This clonotype was detected many times. This chain links TRBV5-1 with TRBJ2-4; maybe TRBD1 (6 bases). CDR1 is SGHRS, CDR2 YFSETQ, per germline. V dropped 4 bases and J dropped 3 bases, with 11 bases sitting between them. CDR3 size: 14 residues. This CDR3 reads CASSIGQNKNIQYF. CDR3 DNA: TGCGCCAGCAGCATCGGACAGAACAAAAACATTCAGTACTTC.

The chain joins TRBV6-1 to TRBJ2-5, with 11 bases aligning to TRBD2. V was pared by 6 bases and J by 4 bases, with 13 bases of the junction left unmatched. The CDR3 contains 17 residues. Germline CDR1 is MNHNS and CDR2 is SASEGT. The CDR3 sequence: CASRVAGGPFSTETQYF. Here the CDR3 DNA reads TGTGCCAGCAGAGTAGCGGGGGGGCCATTTTCCACAGAGACCCAGTACTTC.

This clonotype has more than one count but fewer than ten. This chain connects TRBV4-3 to TRBJ2-2; D is unresolved. Between the trimmed V and J ends, which lost 1 base and 0 bases, there was a span of 6 bases. CDR3 size: 15 residues. Germline V lookup: CDR1 LGHNA, CDR2 YSLEER. CDR3 sequence: CASSQVNANTGELFF. The CDR3 DNA reads as TGCGCCAGCAGCCAAGTTAATGCGAACACCGGGGAGCTGTTTTTT.

This clonotype was observed at least ten times. V usage is TRBV7-2 and J usage is TRBJ2-1; D is perhaps TRBD2 (5 bases). The V gene lost 6 bases and the J gene lost 8 bases, with 20 bases spanning the gap. The CDR3 totals 15 residues. Germline assignment: CDR1 SGHTA and CDR2 FQGNSA. CDR3 in DNA: TGTGCCAGCAGTCGCACAGTGACTCGAGCGGATGAGCAGTTCTTC. Its protein is CASSRTVTRADEQFF.

Remarks on this clonotype: This sequence may be a read error, since a much larger clone differs from it by one base. The J gene is TRBJ2-2, the V gene TRBV20-1; 8 bases are a match to TRBD2. The CDR3 has 16 residues. CDR1 is DFQATT, CDR2 SNEGSKA, per germline (reference sequence). V was pared by 6 bases and J by 4 bases, with 13 bases of the junction left unmatched. The CDR3 DNA follows: TGCAGTGCGCCGAGGCGGGGGGCACAGAGCACCGGGGAGCTGTTTTTT. As protein: CSAPRRGAQSTGELFF.

This rearrangement joins TRBV27 to TRBJ2-7; 7 nucleotides match TRBD1. Trimming at V came to 7 bases and at J to 1 base, leaving 4 bases not matched to a gene. The germline gives CDR1 MNHEY, CDR2 SMNVEV (reference sequence). The CDR3 is made up of 13 amino acids. CDR3 bases: TGTGCCAGCATGAGGACAGGATCCTACGAGCAGTACTTC. Protein product: CASMRTGSYEQYF.

In this sample, this clonotype turned up many times. The chain couples TRBV6-6 to TRBJ1-4; no clear D gene. Germline V gene sequence: CDR1 MNHNY, CDR2 SVGAGI (reference sequence). Trimming shortened V by 4 bases and J by 11 bases, and 8 bases separated the two germline ends. CDR3 size: 11 residues. Here the CDR3 reads CASSSGNKLFF. The CDR3 DNA reads as TGTGCCAGCAGTTCTGGGAATAAACTGTTTTTT.

This clonotype was seen a few times. The rearrangement uses TRBV7-2 and TRBJ1-5; maybe TRBD1 (6 bases). V was pared by 4 bases and J by 6 bases, with 13 bases between. This CDR3 region has 14 residues. In germline, CDR1 is SGHTA, CDR2 FQGNSA. The CDR3 coding sequence is TGTGCCAGCAGCTACAGGGCGGGGGGTCAGCCCCAGCATTTT. This gives the protein CASSYRAGGQPQHF.

V gene TRBV10-1 combines with J gene TRBJ2-1; D may be TRBD2 (6 bases). This CDR3 region has 13 residues. CDR1 is WNHNN, CDR2 SYGVQD, per germline (reference sequence). The ends were cut back, 3 bases at V and 7 bases at J, with 10 bases in the middle. The CDR3 protein is CASSESGRNEQFF. As DNA, the CDR3 is TGCGCCAGCAGTGAATCGGGGAGGAATGAGCAGTTCTTC.

This clonotype was detected many times. This chain uses TRBV20-1 with TRBJ2-7, with D perhaps TRBD1 or TRBD2 (5 bases each). From germline, CDR1 is DFQATT and CDR2 SNEGSKA (reference sequence). V lost 5 bases and J lost 1, with 18 bases in between. CDR3 length: 15 amino acids. The CDR3 sequence is CSALGGGTASYEQYF. CDR3 coding DNA: TGCAGTGCTCTTGGTGGTGGGACCGCTTCCTACGAGCAGTACTTC.

This clonotype was observed at least ten times. The chain has TRBV5-6 and TRBJ2-2; 9 bases align to TRBD1. Germline V gene data show CDR1 as SGHDT and CDR2 as YYEEEE. V shed 7 bases and J 3 bases; nucleotides not matched to a gene: 13. This CDR3 comprises 17 residues. The CDR3 region has the DNA TGTGCCAGCTCAAGTCCGTTGCGGGACAGGGACACCGGGGAGCTGTTTTTT. The encoded protein is CASSSPLRDRDTGELFF.

This clonotype was recorded only once. The junction differs from germline at one of its ends, possibly a read error. The chain has TRBV27 and TRBJ1-1, with 7 nucleotides matching TRBD1. Per the germline V gene, CDR1 is MNHEY and CDR2 is SMNVEV (reference sequence). The CDR3 spans 13 residues. The CDR3: CASSTQGNSEAFF. As DNA, the CDR3 is TGTGCCAGCAGTACACAGGGGAACAGTGAAGCTTTCTTT.

Many counts were recorded for this clonotype. J is TRBJ1-4 and V is TRBV5-1, with a tentative D call TRBD1 (5 bases). CDR1 and CDR2 (germline): SGHRS, YFSETQ. V lost 4 bases, J lost 7 bases, and 14 bases lay in between. The CDR3 spans 14 residues. CDR3 DNA sequence: TGCGCCAGCAGCCCAAGTACCCAGGGTGAAAAACTGTTTTTT. It specifies CASSPSTQGEKLFF. Variable domain in full (rest from reference TRBV5-1 and TRBJ1-4): KAGVTQTPRYLIKTRGQQVTLSCSPISGHRSVSWYQQTPGQGLQFLFEYFSETQRNKGNFPGRFSGRQFSNSRSEMNVSTLELGDSALYLCASSPSTQGEKLFFGSGTQLSVL.

This clonotype was recorded at least ten times. The genes are TRBV20-1 and TRBJ2-1; D might be TRBD2 (5 bases). Trimming removed 5 bases from V and 3 bases from J, with 8 bases in between. This CDR3 is built from 12 residues. Per the germline V gene, CDR1 is DFQATT and CDR2 is SNEGSKA (reference sequence). CDR3: CSAPGVYNEQFF. The CDR3 nucleotides read TGCAGTGCTCCCGGGGTCTACAATGAGCAGTTCTTC.

This clonotype was counted at least ten times. This chain uses TRBV5-5 with TRBJ2-3; 7 bases map to TRBD2. The germline V gene has CDR1 SGHKS and CDR2 YYEKEE (reference sequence). The junction had 8 bases not matched to a gene; V was cut back by 3 bases and J by 1 base. The CDR3 extends over 16 amino acids. CDR3 amino acids: CASSSTWGGGTDTQYF. The CDR3 region has the DNA TGTGCCAGCAGCTCGACCTGGGGGGGGGGCACAGATACGCAGTATTTT.

Turning to this clonotype: A much larger clone lies one base from this, so it may be a read error. The J gene is TRBJ2-2, the V gene TRBV5-1, with 8 positions matching TRBD1. Germline CDR1 SGHRS, CDR2 YFSETQ. This CDR3 is built from 15 residues. In DNA form, the CDR3 reads TGCGCCAGCTGCCGGGACAGGACGAACACCGGGGTGCTGTTTTTT. It is translated as CASCRDRTNTGVLFF.

In its sample, this clonotype was seen many times. The chain combines TRBV7-2 with TRBJ1-2; 7 bases line up with TRBD1. With 5 bases clipped from V and 6 bases from J, the junction kept 15 bases outside the gene matches. Germline values: CDR1 SGHTA, CDR2 FQGNSA. The length of the CDR3 is 16 residues. CDR3 loop: CASSPPGPGGRDGYTF. The CDR3 region has the DNA TGTGCCAGCAGCCCCCCGGGGCCAGGGGGTAGGGATGGCTACACCTTC.

This clonotype showed up many times. The chain employs TRBV5-1 and TRBJ2-1, with a tentative D call TRBD1 (6 bases). Germline values: CDR1 SGHRS, CDR2 YFSETQ. Between the trimmed V and J ends, which lost 0 bases and 4 bases, there was a span of 20 bases. This CDR3 spans 18 amino acids. CDR3 DNA sequence: TGCGCCAGCAGCTTGGATATACGTTTGGACAGAGAATACAATGAGCAGTTCTTC. Translating gives CASSLDIRLDREYNEQFF.

This clonotype came up many times. V is TRBV15 and J is TRBJ2-3; TRBD2 might be the D (5 bases). The CDR3 covers 15 residues. The germline V and J ends were trimmed by 0 bases and 0 bases, with 7 bases remaining between them. Germline CDR1 is LNHNV and CDR2 is YYDKDF (reference sequence). CDR3 residues: CATSRDRTSTDTQYF. For the CDR3, the DNA is TGTGCCACCAGCAGAGATCGGACTAGCACAGATACGCAGTATTTT.

This clonotype has just a few counts. This sequence joins TRBV29-1 and TRBJ2-5; D uncertain. This CDR3 comprises 11 residues. Germline V gives CDR1 SQVTM, CDR2 ANQGSEA. The ends were cut back, 7 bases at V and 5 bases at J, with 11 bases in the middle. The CDR3 reads CSAENGETQYF. As DNA, the CDR3 is TGCAGCGCTGAGAACGGTGAGACCCAGTACTTC.

This clonotype was seen many times. The chain recombines TRBV4-1 with TRBJ2-5; the D gene is possibly TRBD2 (6 bases). Trimming cost V 5 bases and J 3 bases, with 13 bases left between them. CDR3 length: 14 residues. Germline CDR1 is MGHRA and CDR2 is YSYEKL. In nucleotides, the CDR3 is TGCGCCAGCAGCTGGATGGTAGCGGAAGAGACCCAGTACTTC. Translation gives CASSWMVAEETQYF.

This clonotype has at least ten counts. V usage is TRBV5-1 and J usage is TRBJ2-3; maybe TRBD2 (7 bases). Germline V gene sequence: CDR1 SGHRS, CDR2 YFSETQ. Trimming cost V 0 bases and J 7 bases, with 12 bases left between them. CDR3 size: 14 residues. CDR3 coding DNA: TGCGCCAGCAGCTTGGAGGGGGGGACTTATACGCAGTATTTT. Protein product: CASSLEGGTYTQYF.

This clonotype was observed at least ten times. The chain combines TRBV3-1 with TRBJ2-5; D unclear. The CDR3 consists of 15 residues. The germline V gene encodes CDR1 LGHDT and CDR2 YNNKEL (reference sequence). The V end was cut by 0 bases, the J end by 4 bases, with 12 bases between. The CDR3 region is CASSQEVGRRETQYF. The CDR3 DNA follows: TGTGCCAGCAGCCAAGAGGTGGGCCGGCGAGAGACCCAGTACTTC.

The rearrangement links TRBV18 to TRBJ2-2; no firm D call. The ends were cut back, 2 bases at V and 4 bases at J, with 5 bases in the middle. The CDR3 is 13 residues long. Germline V gene lookup returns CDR1 KGHSH and CDR2 LQKENI. CDR3 protein: CASSPESTGELFF. Here the CDR3 DNA reads TGTGCCAGCTCACCAGAGTCCACCGGGGAGCTGTTTTTT.

In this sample, this clonotype turned up many times. The chain recombines TRBV10-3 with TRBJ2-3, with D possibly matching TRBD2 (5 bases). From germline, CDR1 is ENHRY and CDR2 SYGVKD. This CDR3 is 15 amino acids long. The germline V and J ends were trimmed by 4 bases and 1 base, with 12 bases remaining between them. Written as DNA, the CDR3 is TGTGCCATCAGTGGAACGCCGCGGGGCACAGATACGCAGTATTTT. Its translation is CAISGTPRGTDTQYF.

This clonotype was seen repeatedly, ten times or more. The chain employs TRBV4-2 and TRBJ2-7, with D uncertain. Trimming stripped 0 bases from V and 6 bases from J, with 9 bases between. The germline gives CDR1 LGHNA, CDR2 YNFKEQ. The CDR3 has 13 residues. Written as DNA, the CDR3 is TGTGCCAGCAGCCAAGATCTCGGCCTCGAGCAGTACTTC. Amino acids: CASSQDLGLEQYF.